This TCR beta chain was identified during a study of T cells in localized non-small cell lung cancer. Study results and caveats: Elevated blood T cell density was associated with longer overall survival. Uninvolved adjacent lung showed higher T cell clonality than tumor. Adjacent lung exhibited a median of about 56 among the 100 most abundant tumor clones.

This clone appeared a single time. No antigen is known for it. Trimming shortened V by 5 bases and J by 5 bases, and 12 bases separated the two germline ends. This CDR3 region has 13 residues. Germline V CDR1 and CDR2: SGHTA, FQGTGA. The table came from immunoSEQ multiplex PCR; TCRdb's copy has only in-frame clones and leaves some out. The sample consists of tens of thousands of clones, around 82% of them appearing once. The clonotype originates from a woman between 35 and 70 years old with stage II lung adenocarcinoma. V gene TRBV7-3 combines with J gene TRBJ1-1; D is uncertain. This sample comprised PBMCs, obtained before any cancer treatment. The CDR3 region is CASSVPFGTEAFF. DNA for the CDR3: TGTGCCAGCAGCGTCCCTTTTGGTACTGAAGCTTTCTTT.